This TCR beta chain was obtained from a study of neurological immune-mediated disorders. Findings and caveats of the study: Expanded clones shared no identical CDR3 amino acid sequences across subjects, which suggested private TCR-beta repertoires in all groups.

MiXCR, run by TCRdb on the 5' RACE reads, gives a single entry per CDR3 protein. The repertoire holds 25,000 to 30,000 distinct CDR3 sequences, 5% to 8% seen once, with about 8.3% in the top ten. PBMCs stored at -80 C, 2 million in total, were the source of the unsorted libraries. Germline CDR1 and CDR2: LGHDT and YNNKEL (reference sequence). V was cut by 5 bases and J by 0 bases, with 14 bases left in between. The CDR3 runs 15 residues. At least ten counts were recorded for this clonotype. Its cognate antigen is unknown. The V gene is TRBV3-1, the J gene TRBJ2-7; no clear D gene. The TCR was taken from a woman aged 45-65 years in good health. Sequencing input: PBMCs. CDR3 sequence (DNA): TGTGCCAGCAGCAGTTGGACCAGTAGCTCCTACGAGCAGTACTTC. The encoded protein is CASSSWTSSSYEQYF.